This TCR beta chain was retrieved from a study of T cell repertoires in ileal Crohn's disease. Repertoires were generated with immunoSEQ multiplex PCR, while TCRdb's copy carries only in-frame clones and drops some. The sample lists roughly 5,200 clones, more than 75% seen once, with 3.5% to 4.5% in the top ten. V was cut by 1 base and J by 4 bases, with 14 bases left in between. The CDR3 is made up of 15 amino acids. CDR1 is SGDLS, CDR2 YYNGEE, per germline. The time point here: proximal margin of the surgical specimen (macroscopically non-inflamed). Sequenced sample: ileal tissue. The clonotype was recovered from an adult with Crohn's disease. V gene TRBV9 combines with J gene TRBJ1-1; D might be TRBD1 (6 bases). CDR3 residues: CASSVSEGGSTEAFF. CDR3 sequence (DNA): TGTGCCAGCAGCGTATCCGAGGGGGGGAGCACTGAAGCTTTCTTT.